The clone carrying this TCR beta chain was seen at least ten times. Its antigen is unidentified. TCRdb reanalysed the 5' RACE reads using MiXCR and keeps one entry per CDR3 protein. Here the sample spans 550,000 to 700,000 distinct CDR3 sequences, more than 9% being singletons. This entry is derived from a study of identical twins. The ends were cut back, 0 bases at V and 0 bases at J, with 19 bases in the middle. The germline gives CDR1 SGHRS, CDR2 YFSETQ. The CDR3 is made up of 19 amino acids. Study-wide findings and caveats: Reduced insertions were recorded for abundant cord blood beta clonotypes, with no such pattern in memory repertoires.

These data are also associated with another study on yellow fever vaccine responses in identical twins.

The sample was PBMCs. The rearrangement uses TRBV5-1 and TRBJ2-1; a weak D match, TRBD2 (6 bases). The clonotype originates from a woman between 18 and 29 years old in good health. The CDR3 DNA is TGCGCCAGCAGCTTGGCCGGGCTAGCGCGGGAAAGCTCCTACAATGAGCAGTTCTTC. As protein: CASSLAGLARESSYNEQFF. The full variable domain, with the rest looked up from reference TRBV5-1 and TRBJ2-1, is KAGVTQTPRYLIKTRGQQVTLSCSPISGHRSVSWYQQTPGQGLQFLFEYFSETQRNKGNFPGRFSGRQFSNSRSEMNVSTLELGDSALYLCASSLAGLARESSYNEQFFGPGTRLTVL.